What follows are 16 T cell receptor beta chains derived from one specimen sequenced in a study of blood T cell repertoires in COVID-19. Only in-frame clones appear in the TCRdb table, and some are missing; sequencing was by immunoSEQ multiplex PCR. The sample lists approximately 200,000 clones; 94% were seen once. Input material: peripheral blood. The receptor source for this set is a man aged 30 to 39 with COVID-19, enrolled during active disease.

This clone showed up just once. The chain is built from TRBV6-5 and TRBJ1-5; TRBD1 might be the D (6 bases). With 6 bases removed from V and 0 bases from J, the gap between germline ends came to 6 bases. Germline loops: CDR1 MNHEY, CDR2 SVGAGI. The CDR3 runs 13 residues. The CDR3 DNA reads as TGTGCCAGCAGGGACAGTAGCAATCAGCCCCAGCATTTT. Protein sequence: CASRDSSNQPQHF.

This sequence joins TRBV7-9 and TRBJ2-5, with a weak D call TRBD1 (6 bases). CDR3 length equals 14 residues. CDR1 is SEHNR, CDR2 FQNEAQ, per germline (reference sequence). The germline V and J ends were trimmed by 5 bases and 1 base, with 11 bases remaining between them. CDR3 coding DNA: TGTGCCAGCAGCCTAACAGGGTCCCAAGAGACCCAGTACTTC. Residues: CASSLTGSQETQYF.

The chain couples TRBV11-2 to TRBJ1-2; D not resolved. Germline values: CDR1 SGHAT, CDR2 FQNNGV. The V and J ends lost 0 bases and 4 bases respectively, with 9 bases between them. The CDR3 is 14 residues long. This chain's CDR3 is CASSLDSGPYGYTF. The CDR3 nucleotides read TGTGCCAGCAGCTTAGATAGCGGCCCCTATGGCTACACCTTC.

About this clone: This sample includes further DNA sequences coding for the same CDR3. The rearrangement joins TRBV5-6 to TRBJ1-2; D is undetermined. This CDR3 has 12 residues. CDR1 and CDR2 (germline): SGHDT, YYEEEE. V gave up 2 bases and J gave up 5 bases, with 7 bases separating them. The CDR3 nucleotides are TGTGCCAGCAGCTTCCCGGGGTATGGCTACACCTTC. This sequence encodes CASSFPGYGYTF.

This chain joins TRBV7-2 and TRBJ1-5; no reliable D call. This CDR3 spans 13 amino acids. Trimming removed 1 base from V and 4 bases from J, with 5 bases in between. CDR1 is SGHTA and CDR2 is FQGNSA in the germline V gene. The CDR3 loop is CASSLVTNQPQHF. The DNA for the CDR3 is TGTGCCAGCAGCTTAGTTACTAATCAGCCCCAGCATTTT.

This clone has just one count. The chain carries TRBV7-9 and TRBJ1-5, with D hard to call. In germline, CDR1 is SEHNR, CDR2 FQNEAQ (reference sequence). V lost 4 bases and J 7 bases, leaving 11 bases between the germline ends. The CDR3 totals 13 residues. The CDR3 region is CASSSIGSQPQHF. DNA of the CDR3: TGTGCCAGCAGCTCGATAGGGAGCCAGCCCCAGCATTTT.

The CDR3 protein is CASMRVGSYNEQFF. Written as DNA, the CDR3 is TGCGCCAGCATGAGGGTAGGGTCCTACAATGAGCAGTTCTTC. This chain uses TRBV5-1 with TRBJ2-1; possible D gene TRBD2, 5 bases. The germline gives CDR1 SGHRS, CDR2 YFSETQ. CDR3 size: 14 residues. The germline V and J ends were trimmed by 6 bases and 1 base, with 11 bases remaining between them.

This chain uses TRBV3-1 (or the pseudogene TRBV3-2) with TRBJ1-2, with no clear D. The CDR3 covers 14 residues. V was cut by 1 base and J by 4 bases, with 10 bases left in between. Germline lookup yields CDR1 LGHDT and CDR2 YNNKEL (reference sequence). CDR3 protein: CASSQGSNGYGYTF. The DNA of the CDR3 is TGTGCCAGCAGCCAAGGATCAAACGGCTATGGCTACACCTTC.

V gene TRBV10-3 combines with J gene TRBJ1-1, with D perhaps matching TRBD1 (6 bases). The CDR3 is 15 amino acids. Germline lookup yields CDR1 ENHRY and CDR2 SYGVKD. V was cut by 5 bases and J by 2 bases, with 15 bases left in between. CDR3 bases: TGTGCCATCAGTCCCCAGGACAGCCTAAACACTGAAGCTTTCTTT. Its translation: CAISPQDSLNTEAFF.

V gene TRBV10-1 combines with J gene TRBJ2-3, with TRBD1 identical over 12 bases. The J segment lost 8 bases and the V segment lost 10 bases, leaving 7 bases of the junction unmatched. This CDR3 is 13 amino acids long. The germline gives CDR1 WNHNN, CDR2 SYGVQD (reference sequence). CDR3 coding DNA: TGCGCCACCAAGGGACAGGGGGCAGGTACGCAGTATTTT. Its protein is CATKGQGAGTQYF.

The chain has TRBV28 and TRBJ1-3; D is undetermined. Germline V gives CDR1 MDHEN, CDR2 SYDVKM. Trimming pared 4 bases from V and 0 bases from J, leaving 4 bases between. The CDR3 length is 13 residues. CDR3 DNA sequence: TGTGCCAGCAGTTCTACCTCTGGAAACACCATATATTTT. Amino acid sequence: CASSSTSGNTIYF.

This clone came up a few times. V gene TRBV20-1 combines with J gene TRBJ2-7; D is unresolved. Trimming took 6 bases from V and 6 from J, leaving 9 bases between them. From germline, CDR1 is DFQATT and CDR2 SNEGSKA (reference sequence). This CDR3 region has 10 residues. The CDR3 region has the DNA TGCAGTGCCAAACATGGCGAGCAGTACTTC. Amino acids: CSAKHGEQYF.

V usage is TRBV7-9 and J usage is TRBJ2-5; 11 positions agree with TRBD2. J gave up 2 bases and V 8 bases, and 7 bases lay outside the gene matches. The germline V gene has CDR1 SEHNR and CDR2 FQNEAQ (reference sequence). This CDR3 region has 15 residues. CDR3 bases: TGTGCCAGCCACCCGGGACTAGCGGTTCAAGAGACCCAGTACTTC. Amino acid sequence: CASHPGLAVQETQYF.

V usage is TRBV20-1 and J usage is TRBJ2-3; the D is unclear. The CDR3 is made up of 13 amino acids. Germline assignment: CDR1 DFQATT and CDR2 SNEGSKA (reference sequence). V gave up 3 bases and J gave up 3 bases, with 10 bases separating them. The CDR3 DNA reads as TGCAGTGCTAGTAACCGGTGGACAGATACGCAGTATTTT. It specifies CSASNRWTDTQYF.

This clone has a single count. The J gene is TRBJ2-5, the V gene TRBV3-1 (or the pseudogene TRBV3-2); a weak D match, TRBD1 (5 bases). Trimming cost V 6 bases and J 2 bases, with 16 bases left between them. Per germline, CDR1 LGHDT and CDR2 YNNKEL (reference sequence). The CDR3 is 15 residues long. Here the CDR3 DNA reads TGTGCCAGCAGTGCGAGACAGATACCACAAGAGACCCAGTACTTC. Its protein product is CASSARQIPQETQYF.

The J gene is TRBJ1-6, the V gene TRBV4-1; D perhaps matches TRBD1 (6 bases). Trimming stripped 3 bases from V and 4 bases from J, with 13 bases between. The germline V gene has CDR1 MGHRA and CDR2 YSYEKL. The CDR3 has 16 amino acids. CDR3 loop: CASSQVLGTYNSPLHF. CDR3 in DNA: TGCGCCAGCAGCCAGGTCCTGGGGACATATAATTCACCCCTCCACTTT.